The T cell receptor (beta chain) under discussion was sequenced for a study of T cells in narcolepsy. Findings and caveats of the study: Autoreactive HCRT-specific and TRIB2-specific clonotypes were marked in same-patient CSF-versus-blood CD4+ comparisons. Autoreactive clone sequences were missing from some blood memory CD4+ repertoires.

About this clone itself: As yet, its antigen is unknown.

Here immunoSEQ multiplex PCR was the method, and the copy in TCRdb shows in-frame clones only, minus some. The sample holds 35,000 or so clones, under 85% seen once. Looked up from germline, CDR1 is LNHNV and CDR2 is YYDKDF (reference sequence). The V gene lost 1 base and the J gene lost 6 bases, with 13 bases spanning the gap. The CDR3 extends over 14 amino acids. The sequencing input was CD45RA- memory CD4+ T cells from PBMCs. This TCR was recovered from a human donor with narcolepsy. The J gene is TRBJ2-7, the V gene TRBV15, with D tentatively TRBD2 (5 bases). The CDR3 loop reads CATSRGGEGAEQYF. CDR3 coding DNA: TGTGCCACCAGCAGAGGAGGTGAGGGTGCCGAGCAGTACTTC.